This T cell receptor beta chain was captured in a study of technical replicates of blood from a handful of donors. The V segment lost 1 base and the J segment 4 bases; nucleotides outside the gene matches: 7. The CDR3 contains 15 residues. Germline CDR1 reads LGHNA; CDR2 reads YSLEER. Here immunoSEQ multiplex PCR was the method, and the copy in TCRdb shows in-frame clones only, minus some. This table holds 95,000 or so clones, 85% to 95% found once. The clonotype originates from a human donor in good health. This sequence joins TRBV4-3 and TRBJ2-7; the match to TRBD2 covers 7 bases. Sequenced material: T cells isolated from PBMCs. DNA of the CDR3: TGCGCCAGCAGCCAAGTTAGTGGGAGGGGTTACGAGCAGTACTTC. Its translation: CASSQVSGRGYEQYF.